The 7 T cell receptor beta chains below were found in one sample sequenced in a study of beta chain features in type 1 diabetes. Expressed TCRB transcripts were sequenced, since all the RNA that had been isolated was reverse transcribed. Libraries were prepared by immunoSEQ multiplex PCR; TCRdb keeps only in-frame clonotypes and omits some of them. Of around 500,000 clones listed, around 28% are singletons. Input material: naive CD4+ T cells from blood. These receptors were obtained from a man between 18 and 35 years old in good health.

This sequence joins TRBV7-9 and TRBJ2-7; D gene ambiguous. Germline CDR1 and CDR2: SEHNR and FQNEAQ (reference sequence). Trimming cost V 7 bases and J 2 bases, with 6 bases left between them. The CDR3 is 11 amino acids. CDR3 in amino acids: CASTDTYEQYF. CDR3 coding DNA: TGTGCCAGCACCGATACCTACGAGCAGTACTTC.

This sequence joins TRBV7-2 and TRBJ1-5; no definite D call. V dropped 3 bases and J dropped 3 bases, with 12 bases sitting between them. Germline V CDR1 and CDR2: SGHTA, FQGNSA. The CDR3 runs 15 residues. CDR3 region: CASSFGSTNNQPQHF. The CDR3 DNA sequence: TGTGCCAGCAGCTTCGGGAGTACCAACAATCAGCCCCAGCATTTT.

V usage is TRBV4-1 and J usage is TRBJ2-3; D is perhaps TRBD2 (6 bases). CDR3 size: 12 residues. V lost 0 bases and J lost 9, with 7 bases in between. Germline V gene lookup returns CDR1 MGHRA and CDR2 YSYEKL. The CDR3 region is CASSQDRETQYF. CDR3 bases: TGCGCCAGCAGCCAAGACCGGGAGACGCAGTATTTT.

The table lists this clone with a few counts. The chain employs TRBV9 and TRBJ2-2; D perhaps matches TRBD1 (5 bases). In germline, CDR1 is SGDLS, CDR2 YYNGEE. The CDR3 runs to 16 residues. V shed 0 bases and J shed 1 base, with 10 bases lying between them. The CDR3 loop is CASSVAGHMNTGELFF. In DNA form, the CDR3 reads TGTGCCAGCAGCGTAGCCGGACACATGAACACCGGGGAGCTGTTTTTT.

The chain uses TRBV10-3 and TRBJ1-2; perhaps TRBD1 as D (5 bases). Germline-derived CDR1 and CDR2 are ENHRY and SYGVKD. The CDR3 contains 13 residues. The V end lost 5 bases, the J end lost 0 bases, and 7 bases lay between the germline ends. CDR3 sequence reads: CAISRQSNYGYTF. The DNA for the CDR3 is TGTGCCATCAGTCGACAGTCTAACTATGGCTACACCTTC.

CDR3 coding DNA: TGTGCCTGGAGTGTACCCGGGAGTGAATACAATGAGCAGTTCTTC. Translating it yields CAWSVPGSEYNEQFF. This sequence joins TRBV30 and TRBJ2-1; D might be TRBD2 (6 bases). Trimming cost V 0 bases and J 4 bases, with 13 bases left between them. Germline-derived CDR1 and CDR2 are GTSNPN and SVGIG (reference sequence). CDR3 length: 15 residues.

This clone was picked up one time. The rearrangement uses TRBV5-6 and TRBJ2-7; no clear D. Germline loops: CDR1 SGHDT, CDR2 YYEEEE. This CDR3 comprises 12 residues. Deletions cut 1 base from V and 7 bases from J, with 9 bases between. CDR3 coding DNA: TGTGCCAGCAGCTTGACGGATGCTGAGCAGTACTTC. Amino acids: CASSLTDAEQYF.